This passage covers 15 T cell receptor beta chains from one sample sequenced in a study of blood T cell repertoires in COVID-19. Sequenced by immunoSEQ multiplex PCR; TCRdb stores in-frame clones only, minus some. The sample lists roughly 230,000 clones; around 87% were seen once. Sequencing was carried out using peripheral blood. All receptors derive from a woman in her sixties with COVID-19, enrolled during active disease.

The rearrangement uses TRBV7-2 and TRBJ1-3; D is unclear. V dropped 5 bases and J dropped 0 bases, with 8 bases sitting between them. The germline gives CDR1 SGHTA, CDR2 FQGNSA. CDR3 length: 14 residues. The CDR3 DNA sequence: TGTGCCAGCAGCCTTGCGGCCTCTGGAAACACCATATATTTT. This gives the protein CASSLAASGNTIYF.

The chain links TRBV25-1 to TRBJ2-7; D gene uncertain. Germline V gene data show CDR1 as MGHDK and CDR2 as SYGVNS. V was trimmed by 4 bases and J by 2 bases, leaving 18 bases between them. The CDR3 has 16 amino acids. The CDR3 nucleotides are TGTGCCAGCAGTGGATATCGACAACGCGATACCTACGAGCAGTACTTC. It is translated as CASSGYRQRDTYEQYF.

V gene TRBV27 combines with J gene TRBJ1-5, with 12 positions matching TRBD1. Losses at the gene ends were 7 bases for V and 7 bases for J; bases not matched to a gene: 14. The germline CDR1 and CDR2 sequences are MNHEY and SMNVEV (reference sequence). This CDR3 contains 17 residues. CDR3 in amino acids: CASTQVWDRGHRQPQHF. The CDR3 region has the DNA TGTGCCAGCACCCAAGTATGGGACAGGGGGCATCGGCAGCCCCAGCATTTT.

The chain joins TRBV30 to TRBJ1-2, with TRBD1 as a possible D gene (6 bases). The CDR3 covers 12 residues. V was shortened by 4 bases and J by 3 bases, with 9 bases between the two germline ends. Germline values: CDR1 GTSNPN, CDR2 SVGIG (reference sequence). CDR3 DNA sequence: TGTGCCTGGACGAAGGGGGACTATGGCTACACCTTC. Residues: CAWTKGDYGYTF.

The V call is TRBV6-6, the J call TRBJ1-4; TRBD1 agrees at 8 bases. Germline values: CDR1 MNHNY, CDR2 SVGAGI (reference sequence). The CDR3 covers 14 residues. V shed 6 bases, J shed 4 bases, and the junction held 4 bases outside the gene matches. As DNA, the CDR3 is TGTGCCAGCAGAAAGGGACAGGTTAATGAAAAACTGTTTTTT. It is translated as CASRKGQVNEKLFF.

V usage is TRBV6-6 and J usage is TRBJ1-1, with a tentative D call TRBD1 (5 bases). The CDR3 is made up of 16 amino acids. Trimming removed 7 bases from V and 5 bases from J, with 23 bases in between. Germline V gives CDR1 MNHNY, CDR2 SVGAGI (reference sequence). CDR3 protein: CASTERARGERTEAFF. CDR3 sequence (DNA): TGTGCCAGCACCGAAAGGGCACGGGGGGAAAGGACTGAAGCTTTCTTT.

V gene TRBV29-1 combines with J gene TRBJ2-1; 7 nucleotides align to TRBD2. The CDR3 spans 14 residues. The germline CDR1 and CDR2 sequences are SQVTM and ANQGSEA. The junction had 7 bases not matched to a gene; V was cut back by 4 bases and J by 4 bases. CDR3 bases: TGCAGCGTTGGGGAGGGTTACTATTACAATGAGCAGTTCTTC. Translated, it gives CSVGEGYYYNEQFF.

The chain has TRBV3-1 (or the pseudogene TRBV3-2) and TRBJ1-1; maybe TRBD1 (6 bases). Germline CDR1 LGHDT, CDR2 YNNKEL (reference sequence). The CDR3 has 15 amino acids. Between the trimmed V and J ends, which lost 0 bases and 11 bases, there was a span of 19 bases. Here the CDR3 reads CASSQEGVRRGAAFF. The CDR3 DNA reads TGTGCCAGCAGCCAAGAAGGGGTAAGACGGGGGGCTGCTTTCTTT.

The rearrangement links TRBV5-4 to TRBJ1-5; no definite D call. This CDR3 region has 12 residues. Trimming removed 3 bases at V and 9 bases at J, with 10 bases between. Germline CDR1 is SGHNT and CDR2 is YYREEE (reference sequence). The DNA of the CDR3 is TGTGCCAGCAGCTCTTCGGAGGGGCCCCAGCATTTT. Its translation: CASSSSEGPQHF.

The CDR3, as DNA: TGTGCCAGCAGCCTGGGGGGGGCATCCTACGAGCAGTACTTC. Protein: CASSLGGASYEQYF. The chain combines TRBV7-2 with TRBJ2-7, with a possible D match to TRBD2 (7 bases). The V gene's germline CDR1 is SGHTA and CDR2 FQGNSA. V was pared by 5 bases and J by 1 base, with 12 bases between. There are 14 residues in the CDR3.

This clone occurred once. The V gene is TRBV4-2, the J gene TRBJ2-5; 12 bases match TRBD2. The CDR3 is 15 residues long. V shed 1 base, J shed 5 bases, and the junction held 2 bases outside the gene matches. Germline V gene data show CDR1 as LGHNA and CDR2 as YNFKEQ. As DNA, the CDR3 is TGTGCCAGCAGCCAAGGGCTAGCGGGGGGGGAGACCCAGTACTTC. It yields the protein CASSQGLAGGETQYF.

The CDR3 DNA sequence: TGTGCCAGCAGCTTGGAAGACAACCCCAGGTGGTTTGGCTACACCTTC. Residues: CASSLEDNPRWFGYTF. The chain combines TRBV5-8 with TRBJ1-2; D is ambiguous. The V end was cut by 0 bases, the J end by 7 bases, with 19 bases between. In germline, CDR1 is SGHTS, CDR2 YDEGEE. This CDR3 is 16 amino acids long.

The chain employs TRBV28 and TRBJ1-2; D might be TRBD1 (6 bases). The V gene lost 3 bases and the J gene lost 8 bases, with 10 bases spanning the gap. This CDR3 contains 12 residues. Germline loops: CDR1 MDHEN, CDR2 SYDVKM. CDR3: CASSLGARGYTF. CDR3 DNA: TGTGCCAGCAGTTTGGGGGCGCGGGGCTACACCTTC.

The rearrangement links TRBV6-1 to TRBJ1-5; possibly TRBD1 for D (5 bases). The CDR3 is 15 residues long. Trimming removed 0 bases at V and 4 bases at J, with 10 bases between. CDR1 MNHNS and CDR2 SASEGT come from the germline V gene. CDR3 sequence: CASSEAGVLNQPQHF. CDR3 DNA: TGTGCCAGCAGTGAAGCAGGGGTCTTAAATCAGCCCCAGCATTTT.

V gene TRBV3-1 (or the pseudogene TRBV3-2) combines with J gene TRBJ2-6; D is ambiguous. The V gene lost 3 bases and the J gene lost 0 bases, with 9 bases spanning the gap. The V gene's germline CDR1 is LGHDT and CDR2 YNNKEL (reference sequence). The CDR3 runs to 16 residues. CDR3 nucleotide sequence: TGTGCCAGCAGCCACGAACAATACTCTGGGGCCAACGTCCTGACTTTC. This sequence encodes CASSHEQYSGANVLTF.